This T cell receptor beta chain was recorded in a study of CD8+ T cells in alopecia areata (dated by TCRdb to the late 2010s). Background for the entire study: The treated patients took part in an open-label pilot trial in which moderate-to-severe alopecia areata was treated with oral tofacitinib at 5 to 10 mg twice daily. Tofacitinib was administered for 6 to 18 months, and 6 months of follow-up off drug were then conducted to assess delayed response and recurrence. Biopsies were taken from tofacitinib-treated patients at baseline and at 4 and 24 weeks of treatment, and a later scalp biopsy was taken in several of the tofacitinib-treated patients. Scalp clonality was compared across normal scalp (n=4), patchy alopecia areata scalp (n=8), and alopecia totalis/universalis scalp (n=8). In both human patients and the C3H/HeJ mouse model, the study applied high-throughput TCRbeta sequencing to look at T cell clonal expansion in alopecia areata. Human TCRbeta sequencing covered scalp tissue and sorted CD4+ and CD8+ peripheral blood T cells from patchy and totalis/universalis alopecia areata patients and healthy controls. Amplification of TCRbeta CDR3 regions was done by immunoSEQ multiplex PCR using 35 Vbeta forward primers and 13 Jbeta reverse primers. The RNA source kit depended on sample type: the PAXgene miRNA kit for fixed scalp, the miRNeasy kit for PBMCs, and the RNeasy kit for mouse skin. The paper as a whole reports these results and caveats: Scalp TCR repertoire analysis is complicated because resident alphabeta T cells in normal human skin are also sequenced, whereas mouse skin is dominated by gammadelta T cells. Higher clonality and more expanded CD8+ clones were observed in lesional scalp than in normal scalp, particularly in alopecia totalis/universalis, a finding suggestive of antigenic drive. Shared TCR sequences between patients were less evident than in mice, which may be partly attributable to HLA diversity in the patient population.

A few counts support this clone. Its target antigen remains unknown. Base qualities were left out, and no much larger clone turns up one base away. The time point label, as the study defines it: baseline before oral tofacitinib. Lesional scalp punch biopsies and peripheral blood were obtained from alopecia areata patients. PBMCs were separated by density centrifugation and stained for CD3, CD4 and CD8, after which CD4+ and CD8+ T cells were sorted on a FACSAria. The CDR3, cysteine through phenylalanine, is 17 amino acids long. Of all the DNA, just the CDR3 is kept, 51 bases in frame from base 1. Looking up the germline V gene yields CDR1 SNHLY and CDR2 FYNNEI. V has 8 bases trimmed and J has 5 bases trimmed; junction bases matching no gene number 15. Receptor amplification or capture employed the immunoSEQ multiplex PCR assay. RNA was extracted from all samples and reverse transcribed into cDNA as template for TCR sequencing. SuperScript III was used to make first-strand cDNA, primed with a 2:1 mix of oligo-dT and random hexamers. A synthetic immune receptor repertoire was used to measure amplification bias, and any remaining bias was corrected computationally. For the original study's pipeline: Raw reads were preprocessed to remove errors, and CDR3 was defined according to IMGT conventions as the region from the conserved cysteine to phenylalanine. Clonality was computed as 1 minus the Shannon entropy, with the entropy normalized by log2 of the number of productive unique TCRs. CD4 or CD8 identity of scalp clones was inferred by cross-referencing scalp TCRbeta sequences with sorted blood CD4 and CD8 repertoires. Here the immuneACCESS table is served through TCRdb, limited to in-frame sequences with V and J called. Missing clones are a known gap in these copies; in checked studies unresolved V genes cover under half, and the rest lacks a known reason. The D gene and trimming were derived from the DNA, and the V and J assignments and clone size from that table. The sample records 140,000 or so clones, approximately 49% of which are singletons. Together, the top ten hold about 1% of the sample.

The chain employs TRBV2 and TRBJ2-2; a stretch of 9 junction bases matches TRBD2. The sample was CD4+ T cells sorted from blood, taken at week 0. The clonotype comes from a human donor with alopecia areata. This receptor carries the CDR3 CASDPGGRARGTGELFF. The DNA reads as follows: TGTGCCAGCGACCCGGGCGGGAGGGCAAGAGGGACCGGGGAGCTGTTTTTT.